The rows below give T cell receptor beta chains drawn from one sample of a study of blood T cell repertoires in COVID-19. The assay was immunoSEQ multiplex PCR, and TCRdb's table has in-frame clones only and misses some. Of around 100,000 clones listed, about nine tenths were seen once; the top ten hold around 4.6%. Sample: peripheral blood. All receptors derive from a middle-aged man with acute or convalescent COVID-19. Both conserved end residues are trimmed from each CDR3. D genes are given only for firm matches.

d_gene,v_gene,CDR3aa
-,TRBV30,AWSVSLGADGYT
-,TRBV7-8,ASSLAPNTEAF
TRBD2,TRBV19,ASSIKGGGVL
-,TRBV4-1,ASSHYGTEGEKLF
-,TRBV4-1,ASSQIGVVTQETQY
-,TRBV5-1,ASSRSGENYEQY
-,TRBV5-1,ASSRQVDNYGYT
-,TRBV15,ATSRDGGESTEAF
-,TRBV4-3,ASSPAGGRQPQH
-,TRBV9,ASSVDGGANQPQH
TRBD2,TRBV5-1,ASSLYSGSTYEQY
TRBD1,TRBV4-1,ASSLLGDRVYEQY
-,TRBV7-8,ASSLKSNNEQF
-,TRBV29-1,SVEGVIGDTEAF
TRBD2,TRBV24-1,ATSERGTSGNKNEQF
-,TRBV5-1,ASSSDGAGNTIY
TRBD1,TRBV19,ASSWDRRSPNTGELF
-,TRBV6-4,ASSEMAAAIGEQF
-,TRBV7-8,ASSVVGQGRTEAF
TRBD2,TRBV19,ASSTRTSMSTDTQY
TRBD2,TRBV20-1,SASTSGGTYNEQF
-,TRBV6-2/TRBV6-3,ASSYSRTVTNSPLH
-,TRBV3-1/TRBV3-2,ASSQDLGHYGNTIY
-,TRBV5-1,ASRAGLSTDTQY
TRBD1,TRBV19,ASSLGQEVGDGYT
TRBD1,TRBV30,AWSPRGQRIYGYT
-,TRBV9,ASSVQGTASSYNEQF
-,TRBV5-4,ASSPQDKSLSYEQY
-,TRBV6-1,ASSEAIGQPYGYT
TRBD2,TRBV10-1,ASSEPLLAGTQY
-,TRBV6-5,ASRQGLTEAF
-,TRBV25-1,ASSELRPVNNEKLF
-,TRBV15,ATSRAPSGNTGELF
TRBD2,TRBV6-2/TRBV6-3,ASSRNSGGPNTGELF
-,TRBV6-6,ASSYGTGVAAEQF
-,TRBV6-1,ASSEGSGYNTEAF
-,TRBV5-4,ASRPKDRNNYGYT
-,TRBV3-1/TRBV3-2,ASSQDLIAAEANYGYT
-,TRBV29-1,SVSGPSGNTIY
-,TRBV5-5,ASSPYGTGPSGNTIY
-,TRBV11-2,ASSDYTGGGETQY
-,TRBV7-9,ASSLDQGTEAF
-,TRBV29-1,SVARQAGFLDTEAF
-,TRBV30,ASLRGGVRGYT
-,TRBV7-9,ASSLYPWDSTYEQY
-,TRBV2,ASSIDRWNTEAF
TRBD2,TRBV11-2,ASSRLAGVGGGELF
TRBD1,TRBV6-2/TRBV6-3,ASSPPTGVGYT
TRBD1,TRBV19,ASSRTGNTEAF
TRBD1,TRBV30,AWSVQGGNQPQH
-,TRBV30,AWSVRRVSGEQY
TRBD1,TRBV3-1/TRBV3-2,ASSHRQGISGNTIY
-,TRBV5-4,ASSFPSVHTGELF
-,TRBV9,ASSGSTGTQY
TRBD1,TRBV10-3,AISEGTASYEQY
TRBD1,TRBV3-1/TRBV3-2,ASSQETGQGNAF
-,TRBV19,ASSIMMQGGHYGYT